This TCR beta chain is drawn from a study of blood T cells in healthy people across ages. Study findings and constraints: Roughly linearly, TCR beta diversity per million T cells fell as age increased.

A J-beta primer mix and a sample-barcoded 5' primer were used in a second PCR of about 6 to 12 cycles. Each cDNA was tagged by a template-switch adaptor containing 12 random nucleotides. MiXCR, run by TCRdb on the 5' RACE reads, gives a single entry per CDR3 protein. The data show approximately 780,000 distinct CDR3 sequences, with more than 25% seen just once and roughly 3.1% held by the top ten. Remarks on this clonotype: Its antigen is currently unknown.

In addition, the sample was reused for a study of T cells of mothers and their children.

The clonotype comes from a boy younger than 18 in good health. Material for sequencing was blood.

In nucleotides, the CDR3 is TGTGCCAGCAGCCAAGAACGGGAAAACGAGCAGTACTTC. Its protein product is CASSQERENEQYF. This chain connects TRBV3-1 to TRBJ2-5; the D gene is possibly TRBD2 (5 bases). Near its end, the DNA agrees better with TRBJ2-7, so the J call may be wrong. This CDR3 spans 13 amino acids. Germline V gene lookup returns CDR1 LGHDT and CDR2 YNNKEL (reference sequence).